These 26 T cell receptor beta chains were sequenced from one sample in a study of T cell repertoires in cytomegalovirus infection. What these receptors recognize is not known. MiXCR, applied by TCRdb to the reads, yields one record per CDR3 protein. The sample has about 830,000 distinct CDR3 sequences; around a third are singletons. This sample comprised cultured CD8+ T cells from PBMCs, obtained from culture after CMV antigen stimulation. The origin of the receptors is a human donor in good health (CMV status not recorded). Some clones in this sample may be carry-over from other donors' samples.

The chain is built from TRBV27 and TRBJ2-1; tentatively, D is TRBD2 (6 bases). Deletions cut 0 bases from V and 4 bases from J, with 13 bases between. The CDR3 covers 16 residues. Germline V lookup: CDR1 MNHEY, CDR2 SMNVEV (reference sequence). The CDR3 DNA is TGTGCCAGCAGTTTATCCTCTAGCGCAGTTTACAATGAGCAGTTCTTC. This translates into CASSLSSSAVYNEQFF.

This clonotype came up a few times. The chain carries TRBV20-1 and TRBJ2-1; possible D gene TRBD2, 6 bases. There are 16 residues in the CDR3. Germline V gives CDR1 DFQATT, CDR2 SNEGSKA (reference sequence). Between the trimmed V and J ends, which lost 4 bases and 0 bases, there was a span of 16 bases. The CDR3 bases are TGCAGTGCTAAAGAAGGAGGGAGAGGCTCCTACAATGAGCAGTTCTTC. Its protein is CSAKEGGRGSYNEQFF.

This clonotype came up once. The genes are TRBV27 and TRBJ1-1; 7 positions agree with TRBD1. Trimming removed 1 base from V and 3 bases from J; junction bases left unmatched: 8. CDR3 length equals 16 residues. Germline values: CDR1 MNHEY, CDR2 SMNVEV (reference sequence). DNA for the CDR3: TGTGCCAGCAGTTTATTACAGGGGAGACCGTACACTGAAGCTTTCTTT. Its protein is CASSLLQGRPYTEAFF.

CDR3 DNA sequence: TGTGCCAGCAGCTTTTGGACAGCCGGGGGAGAGACCCAGTACTTC. Translated: CASSFWTAGGETQYF. V and J are TRBV11-2 and TRBJ2-5; D assignment may be TRBD1 or TRBD2 (6 bases each). Germline-derived CDR1 and CDR2 are SGHAT and FQNNGV. Trimming left V 3 bases short and J 4 bases short, with 15 bases between. The CDR3 sequence is 15 residues long.

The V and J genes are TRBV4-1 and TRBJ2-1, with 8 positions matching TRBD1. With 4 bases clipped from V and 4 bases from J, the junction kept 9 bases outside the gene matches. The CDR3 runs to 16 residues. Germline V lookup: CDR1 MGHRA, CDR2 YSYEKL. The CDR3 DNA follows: TGCGCCAGCAGCCGGACCGGGACAGGTTCTTACAATGAGCAGTTCTTC. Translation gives CASSRTGTGSYNEQFF.

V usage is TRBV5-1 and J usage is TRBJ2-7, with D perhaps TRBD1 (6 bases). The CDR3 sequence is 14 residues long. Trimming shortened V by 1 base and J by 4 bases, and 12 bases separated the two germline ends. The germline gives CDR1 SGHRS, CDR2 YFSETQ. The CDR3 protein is CASSLTGIGYEQYV. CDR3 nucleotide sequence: TGCGCCAGCAGCTTGACAGGGATAGGGTACGAGCAGTACGTC.

CDR3 in amino acids: CASNSRGEAFF. The CDR3 DNA reads TGTGCCAGCAACTCGCGGGGTGAAGCTTTCTTT. J is TRBJ1-1 and V is TRBV7-6; D uncertain. Germline assignment: CDR1 SGHVS and CDR2 FNYEAQ. V was shortened by 7 bases and J by 7 bases, with 10 bases between the two germline ends. CDR3 length equals 11 residues.

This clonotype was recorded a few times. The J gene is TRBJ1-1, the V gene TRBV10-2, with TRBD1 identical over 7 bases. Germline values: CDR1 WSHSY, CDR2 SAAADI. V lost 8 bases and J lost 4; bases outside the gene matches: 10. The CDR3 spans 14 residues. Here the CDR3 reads CASCRGFEGTEAFF. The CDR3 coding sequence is TGCGCCAGCTGCAGGGGGTTTGAAGGCACTGAAGCTTTCTTT.

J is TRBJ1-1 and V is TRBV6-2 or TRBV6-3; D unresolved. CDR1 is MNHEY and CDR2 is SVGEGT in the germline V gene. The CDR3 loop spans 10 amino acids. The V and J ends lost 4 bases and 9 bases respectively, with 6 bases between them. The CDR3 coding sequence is TGTGCCAGCAGTTCGTACAAAGCTTTCTTT. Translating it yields CASSSYKAFF.

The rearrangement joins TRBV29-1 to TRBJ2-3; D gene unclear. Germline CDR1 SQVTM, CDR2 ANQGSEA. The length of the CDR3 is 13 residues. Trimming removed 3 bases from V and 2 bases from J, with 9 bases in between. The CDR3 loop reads CSVDRKNTDTQYF. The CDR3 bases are TGCAGCGTTGATCGGAAAAACACAGATACGCAGTATTTT.

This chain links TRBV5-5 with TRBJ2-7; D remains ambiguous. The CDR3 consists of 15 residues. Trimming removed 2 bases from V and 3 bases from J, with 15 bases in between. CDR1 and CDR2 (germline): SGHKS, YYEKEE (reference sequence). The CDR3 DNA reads TGTGCCAGCAGCTTTACGGTCGGCTCAGACTACGAGCAGTACGTC. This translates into CASSFTVGSDYEQYV.

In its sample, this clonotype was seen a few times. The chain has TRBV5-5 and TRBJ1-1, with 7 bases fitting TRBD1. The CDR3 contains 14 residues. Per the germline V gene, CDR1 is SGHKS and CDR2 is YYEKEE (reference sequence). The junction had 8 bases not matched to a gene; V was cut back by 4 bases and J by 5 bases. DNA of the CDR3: TGTGCCAGCAGCGTGGGACAGTACCCAACTGAAGCTTTCTTT. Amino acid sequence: CASSVGQYPTEAFF.

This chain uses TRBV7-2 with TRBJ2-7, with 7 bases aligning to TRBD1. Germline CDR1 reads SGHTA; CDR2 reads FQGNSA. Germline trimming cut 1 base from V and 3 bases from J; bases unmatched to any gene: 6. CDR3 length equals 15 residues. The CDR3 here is CASSLEGGGFYEQYV. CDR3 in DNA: TGTGCCAGCAGCTTAGAAGGGGGCGGATTCTACGAGCAGTACGTC.

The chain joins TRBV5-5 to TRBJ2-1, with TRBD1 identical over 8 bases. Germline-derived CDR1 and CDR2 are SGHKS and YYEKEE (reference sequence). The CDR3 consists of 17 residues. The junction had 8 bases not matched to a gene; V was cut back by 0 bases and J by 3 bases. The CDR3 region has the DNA TGTGCCAGCAGCTTGGGGCCGGGGACAGGAGACTACAATGAGCAGTTCTTC. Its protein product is CASSLGPGTGDYNEQFF.

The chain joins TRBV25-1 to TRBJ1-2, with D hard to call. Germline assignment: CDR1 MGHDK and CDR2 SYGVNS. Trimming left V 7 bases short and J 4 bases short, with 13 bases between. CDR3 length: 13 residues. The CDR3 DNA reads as TGTGCCAGCACAGGAGGCACGATCTATGGCTACACCTTC. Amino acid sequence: CASTGGTIYGYTF.

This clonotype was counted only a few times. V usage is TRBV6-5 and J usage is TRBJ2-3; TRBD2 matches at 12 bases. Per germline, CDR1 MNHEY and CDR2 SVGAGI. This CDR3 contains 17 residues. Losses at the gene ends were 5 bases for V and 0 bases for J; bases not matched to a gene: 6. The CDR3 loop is CASSKTSGGLSTDTQYF. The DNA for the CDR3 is TGTGCCAGCAGTAAGACTAGCGGGGGCCTTAGCACAGATACGCAGTATTTT.

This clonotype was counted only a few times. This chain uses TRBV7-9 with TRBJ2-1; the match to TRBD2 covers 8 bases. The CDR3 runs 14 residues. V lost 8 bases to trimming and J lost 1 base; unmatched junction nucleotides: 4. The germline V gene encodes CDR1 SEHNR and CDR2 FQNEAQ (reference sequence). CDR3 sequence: CASFGGGSYNEQFF. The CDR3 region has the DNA TGTGCCAGCTTCGGGGGGGGTTCCTACAATGAGCAGTTCTTC.

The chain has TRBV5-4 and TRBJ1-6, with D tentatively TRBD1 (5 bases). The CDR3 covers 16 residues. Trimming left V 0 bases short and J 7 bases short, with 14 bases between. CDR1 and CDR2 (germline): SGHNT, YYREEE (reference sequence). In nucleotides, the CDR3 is TGTGCCAGCAGCTTGGCCGAGGGGCTTATGAATTCACCCCTCCACTTT. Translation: CASSLAEGLMNSPLHF.

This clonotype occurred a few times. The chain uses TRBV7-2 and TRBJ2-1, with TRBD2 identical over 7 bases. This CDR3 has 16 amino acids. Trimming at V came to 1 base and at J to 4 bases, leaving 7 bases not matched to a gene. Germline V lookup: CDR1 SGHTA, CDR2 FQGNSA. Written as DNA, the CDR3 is TGTGCCAGCAGCTTAGAGGCGGCGGGGGTGTACAATGAGCAGTTCTTC. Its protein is CASSLEAAGVYNEQFF.

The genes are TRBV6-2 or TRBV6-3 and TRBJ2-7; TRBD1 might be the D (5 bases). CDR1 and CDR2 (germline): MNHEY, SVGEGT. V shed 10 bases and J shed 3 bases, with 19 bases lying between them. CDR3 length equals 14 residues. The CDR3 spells CATLKSQGYYEQYV. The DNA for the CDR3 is TGTGCCACCCTAAAGTCCCAGGGCTACTACGAGCAGTACGTC.

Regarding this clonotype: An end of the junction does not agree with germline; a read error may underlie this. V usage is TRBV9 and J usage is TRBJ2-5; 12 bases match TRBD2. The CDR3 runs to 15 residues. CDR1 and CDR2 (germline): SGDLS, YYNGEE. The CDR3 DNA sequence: TGTGTCAGCAGCCGGACTAGCGGGGTTCAAGAGACCCAGTACTTC. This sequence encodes CVSSRTSGVQETQYF.

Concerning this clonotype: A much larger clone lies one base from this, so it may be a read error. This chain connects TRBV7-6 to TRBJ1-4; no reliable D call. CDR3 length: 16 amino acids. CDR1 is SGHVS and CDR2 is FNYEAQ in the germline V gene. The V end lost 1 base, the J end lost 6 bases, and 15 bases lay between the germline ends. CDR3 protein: CASSLEWAGDYEKLFF. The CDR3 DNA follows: TGTGCCAGCAGCTTAGAATGGGCGGGAGACTATGAAAAACTGTTTTTT.

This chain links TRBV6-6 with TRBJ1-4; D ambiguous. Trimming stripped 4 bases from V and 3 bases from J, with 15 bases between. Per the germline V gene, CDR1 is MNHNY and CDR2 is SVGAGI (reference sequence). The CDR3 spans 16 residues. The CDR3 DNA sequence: TGTGCCAGCAGTTCCCGAGGGATGTCGCCTAATGAAAAACTGTTTTTT. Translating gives CASSSRGMSPNEKLFF.

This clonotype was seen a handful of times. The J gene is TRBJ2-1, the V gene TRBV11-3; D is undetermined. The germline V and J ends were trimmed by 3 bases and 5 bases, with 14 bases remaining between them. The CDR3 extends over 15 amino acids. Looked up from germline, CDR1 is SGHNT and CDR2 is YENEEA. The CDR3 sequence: CASSFWQSPDNEQFF. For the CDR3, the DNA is TGTGCCAGCAGCTTTTGGCAGTCCCCCGACAATGAGCAGTTCTTC.

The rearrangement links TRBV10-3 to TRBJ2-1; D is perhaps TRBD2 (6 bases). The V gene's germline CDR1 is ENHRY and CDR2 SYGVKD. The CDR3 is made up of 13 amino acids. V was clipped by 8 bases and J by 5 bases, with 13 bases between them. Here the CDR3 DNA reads TGTGCCATCGGATTCGGGACTGACAATGAGCAGTTCTTC. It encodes CAIGFGTDNEQFF.

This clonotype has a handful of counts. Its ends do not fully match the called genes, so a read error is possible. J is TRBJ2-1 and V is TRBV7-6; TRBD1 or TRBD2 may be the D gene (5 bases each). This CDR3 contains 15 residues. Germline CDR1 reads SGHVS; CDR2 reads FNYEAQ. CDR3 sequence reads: CASSLGWGTYNEQFF. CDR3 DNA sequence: TGTGCTAGCAGCTTAGGGTGGGGGACCTACAATGAGCAGTTCTTC.